This T cell receptor beta chain derives from a study of OX40 agonist ivuxolimab in advanced cancers. Libraries were prepared by immunoSEQ multiplex PCR; TCRdb keeps only in-frame clonotypes and omits some of them. This sample has roughly 79,000 clones, with about 90% found just once. This CDR3 spans 14 amino acids. Germline CDR1 reads SGHTA; CDR2 reads FQGNSA. Trimming left V 5 bases short and J 4 bases short, with 11 bases between. The input for sequencing was CD4+ or CD8+ T cells sorted from blood, taken in a trial of the OX40 agonist ivuxolimab. This chain links TRBV7-2 with TRBJ2-2; D is undetermined. The TCR comes from an adult with an advanced solid tumor such as melanoma, head and neck, liver or kidney cancer. CDR3: CASSPQRSTGELFF. DNA of the CDR3: TGTGCCAGCAGCCCCCAGAGAAGCACCGGGGAGCTGTTTTTT.